This T cell receptor (beta chain) was captured in a study of T cell changes during pregnancy in multiple sclerosis. CDR3 size: 15 residues. With 5 bases clipped from V and 5 bases from J, the junction kept 11 bases outside the gene matches. Germline V gene lookup returns CDR1 LNHDA and CDR2 SQIVND (reference sequence). Repertoires were generated with immunoSEQ multiplex PCR, while TCRdb's copy carries only in-frame clones and drops some. The sample shows about 16,000 clones, roughly 96% of them seen only once. This sequence joins TRBV19 and TRBJ1-2; 7 nucleotides match TRBD1. Sample: peripheral blood, taken in the third trimester of pregnancy. The source is a female donor with multiple sclerosis, enrolled in a pregnancy study. In DNA form, the CDR3 reads TGTGCCAGTAGTTCTACAGGGGAAGTAGGATATGGCTACACCTTC. Its translation: CASSSTGEVGYGYTF.